The TCR beta chain described here comes from a study of blood T cells in healthy people across ages. The second PCR ran roughly 7 to 12 cycles with a sample-barcoded 5' primer and J-beta primers. A tag from a template-switch adaptor with 12 random nucleotides marked each cDNA molecule. TCRdb reprocessed the 5' RACE reads with MiXCR, giving one entry per CDR3 protein. The sample contains some 880,000 distinct CDR3 sequences, approximately 35% of which appear only once. Remarks on this clonotype: Antigen specificity is unknown.

Germline V gene lookup returns CDR1 DFQATT and CDR2 SNEGSKA (reference sequence). The CDR3 has 12 amino acids. V was pared by 5 bases and J by 7 bases, with 12 bases between. Study-wide findings and caveats: TCR beta diversity was tightly associated with the proportion of naive T cells.

The chain employs TRBV20-1 and TRBJ2-1; D remains ambiguous. The sample comprised blood. The TCR originated in a man aged 18 to 29 in good health. For the CDR3, the DNA is TGCAGTGCTTCGACTGTCGGGAATGAGCAGTTCTTC. It yields the protein CSASTVGNEQFF.